This section outlines one T cell receptor beta chain sequence together with its context. The antigen remains unidentified. Germline values: CDR1 LGHDT, CDR2 YNNKEL (reference sequence). Trimming took off 4 bases at V and 0 bases at J, with 7 bases between the two ends. The CDR3 has 13 amino acids. These data belong to a study of Ad26.COV2.S vaccination and SARS-CoV-2 variants. Findings of the study overall: Marked by substantial breadth, spike-specific CD8+ and CD4+ T cell responses were reportedly seen after vaccination. Vaccine recipients showed a spike-specific TCR breadth that was higher than in placebo recipients. Non-spike TCR breadth showed similarity between vaccine and placebo recipients. Breadth and depth estimates from TCRs may understate total T cell responses.

The data were produced by immunoSEQ multiplex PCR, yet TCRdb's version contains in-frame clones alone and is incomplete. The data show about 350,000 clones, under 95% seen once. This clonotype was obtained from a human donor who had recovered from COVID-19. This chain connects TRBV3-1 (or the pseudogene TRBV3-2) to TRBJ2-7; D perhaps matches TRBD1 (5 bases). The specimen comprised peripheral blood, sampled after recovery from COVID-19. CDR3 nucleotides: TGTGCCAGCAGCCCAGGACACTCCTACGAGCAGTACTTC. Amino acids: CASSPGHSYEQYF.